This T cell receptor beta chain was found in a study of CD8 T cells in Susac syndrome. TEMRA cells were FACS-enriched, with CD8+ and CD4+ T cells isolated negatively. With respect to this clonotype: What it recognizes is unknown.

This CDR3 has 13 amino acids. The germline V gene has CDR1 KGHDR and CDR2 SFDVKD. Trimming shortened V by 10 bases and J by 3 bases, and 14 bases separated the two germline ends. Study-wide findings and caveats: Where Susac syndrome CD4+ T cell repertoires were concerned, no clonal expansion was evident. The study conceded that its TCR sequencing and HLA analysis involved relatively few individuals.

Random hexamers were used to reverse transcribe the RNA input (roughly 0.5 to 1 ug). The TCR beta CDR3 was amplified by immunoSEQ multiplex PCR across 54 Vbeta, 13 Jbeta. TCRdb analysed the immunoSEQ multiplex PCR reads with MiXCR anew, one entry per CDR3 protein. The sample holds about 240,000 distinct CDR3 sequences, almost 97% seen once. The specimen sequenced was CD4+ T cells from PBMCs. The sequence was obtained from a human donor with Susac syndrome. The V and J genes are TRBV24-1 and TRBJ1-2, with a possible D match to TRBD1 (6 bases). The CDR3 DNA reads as TGTGCCACGAGAGGGGGGGACGACTATGGCTACACCTTC. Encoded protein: CATRGGDDYGYTF.